A selection of T cell receptor beta chains follows, all from one sample in a study of OX40 agonist ivuxolimab in advanced cancers. Profiling relied on immunoSEQ multiplex PCR, and the TCRdb table lists in-frame clones only, not all of them. The repertoire holds tens of thousands of clones, with approximately 91% as singletons. The material was CD4+ or CD8+ T cells sorted from blood, obtained in a trial of the OX40 agonist ivuxolimab. These TCRs come from an adult with an advanced solid tumor such as melanoma, head and neck, liver or kidney cancer. Each CDR3 is given with its conserved first and last residue. The order of the fields is clone size, V gene, D gene, J gene, CDR3 protein, CDR3 DNA. D genes are given only for firm matches. Clone size appears in some rows only: once, few, many, or a class for an expanded clone.

once	TRBV29-1	NA	TRBJ1-4	CSGLGSQILNEKLFF	TGCAGCGGATTGGGCTCACAGATCTTAAATGAAAAACTGTTTTTT
few	TRBV9	TRBD2	TRBJ2-7	CASSDGTSYEQYF	TGTGCCAGCAGCGACGGGACTAGCTACGAGCAGTACTTC
NA	TRBV5-4	TRBD1	TRBJ1-2	CASSVGTAKIYGYTF	TGTGCCAGCAGCGTCGGGACAGCAAAAATCTATGGCTACACCTTC
NA	TRBV7-6	TRBD2	TRBJ2-5	CASSLVSGGETQYF	TGTGCCAGCAGCTTGGTTAGCGGGGGAGAGACCCAGTACTTC
once	TRBV10-3	TRBD1	TRBJ2-1	CATNTGGGSYNEQFF	TGTGCCACCAATACAGGGGGTGGCTCCTACAATGAGCAGTTCTTC
NA	TRBV5-4	TRBD1	TRBJ2-7	CASRDRVRDEQYF	TGTGCCAGCAGGGACAGGGTGAGGGACGAGCAGTACTTC
NA	TRBV7-6	NA	TRBJ1-1	CASSLVRARGTQNTEAFF	TGTGCCAGCAGCTTAGTTAGGGCGCGGGGGACTCAGAACACTGAAGCTTTCTTT
NA	TRBV6-1	NA	TRBJ2-3	CASSELGGPGIPDTQYF	TGTGCCAGCAGTGAATTAGGCGGTCCAGGAATCCCAGATACGCAGTATTTT
NA	TRBV10-3	NA	TRBJ2-5	CAIRDGGWETQYF	TGTGCCATCCGGGACGGAGGTTGGGAGACCCAGTACTTC
NA	TRBV6-5	NA	TRBJ1-1	CASSYSTSGDTEAFF	TGTGCCAGCAGTTACTCGACGTCCGGGGACACTGAAGCTTTCTTT
NA	TRBV2	NA	TRBJ2-3	CASSEAAGDTQYF	TGTGCCAGCAGTGAAGCAGCAGGGGATACGCAGTATTTT
NA	TRBV15	NA	TRBJ1-1	CATSREGFGTEAFF	TGTGCCACCAGCAGAGAAGGGTTTGGCACTGAAGCTTTCTTT
NA	TRBV5-5	TRBD1	TRBJ1-5	CASSRQGGLNQPQHF	TGTGCCAGCAGCCGCCAAGGGGGCCTAAATCAGCCCCAGCATTTT
NA	TRBV6-6	NA	TRBJ1-2	CASSPGHGYTF	TGTGCCAGCAGCCCCGGTCATGGCTACACCTTC
once	TRBV7-2	TRBD1	TRBJ1-5	CASNEGQGRNQPQHF	TGTGCCAGCAACGAGGGACAGGGTCGCAATCAGCCCCAGCATTTT
once	TRBV6-1	NA	TRBJ1-5	CASRSTGYNQPQHF	TGTGCCAGCAGGTCCACAGGGTATAACCAGCCCCAGCATTTT
NA	TRBV6-1	NA	TRBJ1-1	CASSDLTRGGTEAFF	TGTGCCAGCAGTGACCTCACACGGGGTGGCACTGAAGCTTTCTTT
NA	TRBV29-1	TRBD2	TRBJ2-1	CSAGFLAGASSYNEQFF	TGCAGCGCCGGATTCCTAGCGGGAGCGAGCTCCTACAATGAGCAGTTCTTC
NA	TRBV30	NA	TRBJ2-3	CAWSRGEPDTQYF	TGTGCCTGGAGTAGGGGGGAGCCAGATACGCAGTATTTT
once	TRBV30	NA	TRBJ2-3	CAWSLGDITDTQYF	TGTGCCTGGAGTCTCGGGGACATCACAGATACGCAGTATTTT
NA	TRBV4-3	NA	TRBJ1-2	CASSQDWNSSHYGYTF	TGCGCCAGCAGCCAAGATTGGAACAGTTCTCACTATGGCTACACCTTC